The present TCR beta chain was sequenced within a study of T cells in localized non-small cell lung cancer. The study's findings and limits: Only one tumor region was sequenced, so heterogeneity remains possible. There was an association of higher blood T cell density with longer overall survival.

Profiled with immunoSEQ multiplex PCR; TCRdb holds only in-frame clones, not every one. Of about 33,000 clones in the sample, roughly 90% were seen once. V was pared by 0 bases and J by 0 bases, with 17 bases between. The germline CDR1 and CDR2 sequences are LNHDA and SQIVND (reference sequence). The CDR3 has 18 amino acids. Comments on this clone: The antigen is unknown.

The receptor's source is a female donor older than 55 with stage I lung adenocarcinoma. The V call is TRBV19, the J call TRBJ1-1; D unclear. Sequenced here: peripheral blood, sampled before any cancer treatment. For the CDR3, the DNA is TGTGCCAGTAGTATAGAGACACGGAGAGTGACAATGAACACTGAAGCTTTCTTT. Amino acids: CASSIETRRVTMNTEAFF.